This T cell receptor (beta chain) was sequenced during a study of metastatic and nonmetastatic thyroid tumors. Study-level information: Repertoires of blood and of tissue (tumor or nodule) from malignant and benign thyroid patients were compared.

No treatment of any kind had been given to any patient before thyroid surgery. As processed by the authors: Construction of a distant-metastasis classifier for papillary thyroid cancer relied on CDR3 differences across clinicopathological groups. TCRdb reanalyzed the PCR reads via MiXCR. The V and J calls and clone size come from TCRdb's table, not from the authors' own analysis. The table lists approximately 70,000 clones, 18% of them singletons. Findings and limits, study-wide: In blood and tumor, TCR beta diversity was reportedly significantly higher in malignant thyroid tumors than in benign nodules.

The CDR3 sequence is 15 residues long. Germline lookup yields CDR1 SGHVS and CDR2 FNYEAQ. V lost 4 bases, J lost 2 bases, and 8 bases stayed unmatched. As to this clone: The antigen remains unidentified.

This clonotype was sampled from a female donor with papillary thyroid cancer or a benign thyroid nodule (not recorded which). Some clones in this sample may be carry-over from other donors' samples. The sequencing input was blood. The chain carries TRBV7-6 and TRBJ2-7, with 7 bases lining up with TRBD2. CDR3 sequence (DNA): TGTGCCAGCAGCTCCACGGCGGGAGCTACCTACGAGCAGTACTTC. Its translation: CASSSTAGATYEQYF. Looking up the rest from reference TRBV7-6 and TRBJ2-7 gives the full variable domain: GAGVSQSPRYKVTKRGQDVALRCDPISGHVSLYWYRQALGQGPEFLTYFNYEAQQDKSGLPNDRFSAERPEGSISTLTIQRTEQRDSAMYRCASSSTAGATYEQYFGPGTRLTVT.